This is a list of T cell receptor beta chains from one sample in a study of response to subunit inactivated influenza vaccine. Using its own MiXCR run on the RT-PCR reads, TCRdb lists one record per CDR3 protein. This repertoire shows 200,000 to 300,000 distinct CDR3 sequences, 12% found once; its top ten account for approximately 8.4%. Sequencing was performed on non-naive T cells sorted from PBMCs, taken 14 to 15 days before vaccination. The receptor source for this set is a man in his fifties or sixties who received an inactivated influenza vaccine. Both conserved end residues are part of each CDR3. A D gene is named only where the DNA matches it firmly. Only part of the rows carry a size: once, few, many, or a class if the clone is expanded.

CDR3	DNA	V	J	D	size
CASSNSPAAAYF	TGTGCCAGCTCAAACTCACCGGCCGCAGCGTACTTC	TRBV18	TRBJ2-7	-	few
CAIGQINYGYTF	TGTGCCATCGGACAAATTAACTATGGCTACACCTTC	TRBV10-3	TRBJ1-2	-	few
CASSLRDLTSYTF	TGTGCCAGCAGCCTCAGGGACTTGACAAGCTACACCTTC	TRBV14	TRBJ1-2	-	few
CASSLAWSGRGYEQYF	TGTGCCAGCAGCTTGGCCTGGTCAGGGCGAGGCTACGAGCAGTACTTC	TRBV5-6	TRBJ2-7	-	-
CSVESPISYEQYF	TGCAGCGTTGAGTCTCCCATCTCCTACGAGCAGTACTTC	TRBV29-1	TRBJ2-7	-	-
CASSYTYQETQYF	TGTGCCAGCAGCTATACATACCAAGAGACCCAGTACTTC	TRBV7-2	TRBJ2-5	-	-
CSAIRDINTDTQYF	TGCAGTGCTATCCGGGATATCAACACAGATACGCAGTATTTT	TRBV20-1	TRBJ2-3	-	-
CASSLEMASGGGQYF	TGTGCCAGCAGCTTAGAGATGGCCAGTGGAGGGGGGCAGTACTTC	TRBV7-2	TRBJ2-7	-	-
CASSFSTGWGEQYF	TGTGCCAGCAGTTTTTCAACAGGGTGGGGCGAGCAGTACTTC	TRBV12-3/TRBV12-4	TRBJ2-7	-	-
CASSLTGLAGVEQFF	TGTGCCAGCAGTTTAACGGGACTAGCGGGGGTTGAGCAGTTCTTC	TRBV6-5	TRBJ2-1	TRBD2	-
CASSQDYSYIYEQYF	TGTGCCAGCAGCCAAGATTACAGTTATATCTACGAGCAGTACTTC	TRBV4-2	TRBJ2-7	-	-
CASTHGQGSTGELFF	TGTGCCAGCACCCACGGACAGGGAAGCACCGGGGAGCTGTTTTTT	TRBV27	TRBJ2-2	TRBD1	many
CSAQGLGYTGELFF	TGCAGTGCTCAGGGGCTGGGATACACCGGGGAGCTGTTTTTT	TRBV20-1	TRBJ2-2	-	-
CASSEAHRGFYGYTF	TGTGCCAGCAGTGAAGCGCACAGGGGGTTCTATGGCTACACCTTC	TRBV6-1	TRBJ1-2	TRBD1	few
CASSFGGPNEQFF	TGTGCCAGCAGTTTTGGGGGCCCCAATGAGCAGTTCTTC	TRBV12-3/TRBV12-4	TRBJ2-1	-	many
CASRGEEGLAGVYYNEQFF	TGTGCCTCCCGAGGGGAAGAGGGACTAGCGGGAGTCTACTACAATGAGCAGTTCTTC	TRBV11-1	TRBJ2-1	TRBD2	many
CSAGTGDQPQHF	TGCAGTGCCGGGACAGGGGATCAGCCCCAGCATTTT	TRBV20-1	TRBJ1-5	TRBD1	-
CASTLDASYNQPQHF	TGTGCCAGCACCTTGGACGCGTCTTACAATCAGCCCCAGCATTTT	TRBV6-2/TRBV6-3	TRBJ1-5	-	many
CASSAARRGDEQYF	TGTGCCAGCAGCGCAGCCCGCAGGGGGGACGAGCAGTACTTC	TRBV9	TRBJ2-7	-	-
CSALKRGLTYGYTF	TGCAGTGCCTTAAAGCGGGGACTCACCTATGGCTACACCTTC	TRBV20-1	TRBJ1-2	-	few
CATVTSGSFSYNEQFF	TGTGCCACCGTGACTAGCGGGTCGTTCTCCTACAATGAGCAGTTCTTC	TRBV28	TRBJ2-1	TRBD2	few
CASSQSIRGNYGYTF	TGTGCCAGCAGCCAATCTATTCGGGGGAACTATGGCTACACCTTC	TRBV14	TRBJ1-2	-	-
CASSLVEPTDTQYF	TGCGCCAGCAGCTTGGTGGAGCCCACAGATACGCAGTATTTT	TRBV5-1	TRBJ2-3	-	many
CSASPRARAEEQYF	TGCAGTGCTAGCCCCAGGGCCCGGGCGGAGGAGCAGTACTTC	TRBV20-1	TRBJ2-7	-	-
CASSYPQSGIYNQPQHF	TGTGCCAGCAGTTACCCGCAGTCAGGGATTTACAATCAGCCCCAGCATTTT	TRBV6-2/TRBV6-3	TRBJ1-5	-	-
CASTPGVGGLAKNIQYF	TGTGCCAGCACGCCCGGGGTAGGGGGCTTAGCCAAAAACATTCAGTACTTC	TRBV4-2	TRBJ2-4	TRBD1	-
CAIRRQEDEQYF	TGTGCCATCAGAAGACAGGAGGACGAGCAGTACTTC	TRBV10-3	TRBJ2-7	-	many
CASSLGQFKADTQYF	TGCGCCAGCAGCTTGGGACAATTTAAAGCAGATACGCAGTATTTT	TRBV5-1	TRBJ2-3	-	many
CASSPLGGEQFF	TGTGCCAGCAGCCCACTAGGCGGTGAGCAGTTCTTC	TRBV6-5	TRBJ2-1	-	many
CASTILASLLTDTQYF	TGTGCCAGCACCATACTAGCGTCCTTACTCACAGATACGCAGTATTTT	TRBV7-9	TRBJ2-3	TRBD2	few
CASSLVDRGFYEQYF	TGTGCCAGCAGTTTAGTTGACAGGGGATTCTACGAGCAGTACTTC	TRBV12-3/TRBV12-4	TRBJ2-7	TRBD1	many
CASSLNPLGRQETQYF	TGTGCCAGCAGCTTAAACCCCTTGGGCAGGCAAGAGACCCAGTACTTC	TRBV11-2	TRBJ2-5	-	few
CASSLPLAGVSPIYEQYF	TGTGCCAGCAGCTTACCGCTAGCGGGAGTCAGTCCAATCTACGAGCAGTACTTC	TRBV11-1	TRBJ2-7	TRBD2	many
CASSSLTYTGELFF	TGCGCCAGCAGCTCGTTGACTTATACCGGGGAGCTGTTTTTT	TRBV5-1	TRBJ2-2	-	few
CASSPLRLAVQETQYF	TGTGCCAGCAGCCCTTTACGACTAGCGGTTCAAGAGACCCAGTACTTC	TRBV6-1	TRBJ2-5	TRBD2	many
CASSLSPSGGQETQYF	TGTGCCAGCAGCTTATCCCCCAGCGGGGGACAAGAGACCCAGTACTTC	TRBV7-2	TRBJ2-5	TRBD2	-
CASSSAPWGTDTQYF	TGCGCCAGCAGCTCCGCCCCGTGGGGGACAGATACGCAGTATTTT	TRBV5-1	TRBJ2-3	-	many